These 19 T cell receptor beta chains share one sample of origin, sequenced in a study of tumor-infiltrating lymphocytes in primary liver carcinoma. Researchers drew blood RNA from unsorted whole blood and extracted germline DNA as well. TCR beta cDNA came from about 500 ng total RNA, primed with a constant-region primer. Slightly modified ARM-PCR, run as three nested multiplex PCR rounds, produced the TCR beta libraries. Researchers ran the first two PCR rounds for about 11 cycles each with TRBV1-TRBV30 forward primers and a C-beta reverse primer. TCRdb reanalysed the multiplex PCR reads using MiXCR and keeps one entry per CDR3 protein. Of around 330,000 distinct CDR3 sequences in the sample, around three fifths were seen once. The material sequenced was peripheral blood. The receptors here all came from a middle-aged man with primary liver carcinoma and hepatitis B virus infection.

In this sample, this clonotype turned up many times. The V call is TRBV11-2, the J call TRBJ2-2; 8 bases align to TRBD2. In germline, CDR1 is SGHAT, CDR2 FQNNGV. Trimming at V came to 2 bases and at J to 4 bases, leaving 6 bases not matched to a gene. The CDR3 has 16 amino acids. The CDR3 coding sequence is TGTGCCAGCAGCTTACCATCTAGCGGGTTCACCGGGGAGCTGTTTTTT. Its translation is CASSLPSSGFTGELFF.

Concerning this clonotype itself: The junction departs from germline at one end; a sequencing error may be responsible. The chain recombines TRBV4-1 with TRBJ2-3; 15 nucleotides match TRBD2. Germline CDR1 reads MGHRA; CDR2 reads YSYEKL. The CDR3 covers 17 residues. The CDR3 protein is CASGQEPGTSGRDTQYF. The CDR3 coding sequence is TGCGCCAGCGGCCAAGAACCCGGGACTAGCGGGAGGGATACGCAGTATTTT.

Comments on this clonotype: A much larger clone lies one base from this, so it may be a read error. V usage is TRBV19 and J usage is TRBJ2-7; TRBD2 aligns across 12 bases. This CDR3 contains 15 residues. The germline V gene has CDR1 LNHDA and CDR2 SQIVND (reference sequence). The CDR3: CVSSITGTSGSVQYF. The CDR3, as DNA: TGTGTCAGTAGTATAACCGGGACTAGCGGGTCGGTGCAGTACTTC. The full variable domain, its missing parts supplied by reference TRBV19 and TRBJ2-7, is DGGITQSPKYLFRKEGQNVTLSCEQNLNHDAMYWYRQDPGQGLRLIYYSQIVNDFQKGDIAEGYSVSREKKESFPLTVTSAQKNPTAFYLCVSSITGTSGSVQYFGPGTRLTVT.

This clonotype occurred a few times. Because it lacks the conserved phenylalanine or tryptophan at the end, this CDR3 is likely a read error. J is TRBJ2-1 and V is TRBV12-5, with 8 bases lining up with TRBD2. The CDR3 extends over 15 amino acids. Germline V gives CDR1 LGHNT, CDR2 FRNRAP. V lost 3 bases and J lost 8; bases outside the gene matches: 9. This chain's CDR3 is CASGFLGLGGDEQFL. As DNA, the CDR3 is TGTGCTAGTGGTTTCCTGGGACTAGGAGGCGATGAGCAGTTCTTA.

A word on this clonotype: A much larger clone differs from this one at a single base, so this may be a read error. The rearrangement links TRBV6-2 or TRBV6-3 to TRBJ2-1; TRBD2 matches 7 bases. The CDR3 spans 13 residues. Germline CDR1 and CDR2: MNHEY and SVGEGT. The CDR3 sequence is CAARRRGFNERFF. The CDR3 DNA follows: TGTGCCGCACGGAGGCGGGGGTTCAATGAGCGGTTCTTC.

This clonotype occurred many times. The CDR3 region is CASDGTGVSIAEAFF. CDR3 sequence (DNA): TGTGCCAGCGACGGGACAGGGGTTTCTATCGCTGAAGCTTTCTTT. This chain uses TRBV6-1 with TRBJ1-1; 10 nucleotides match TRBD1. The CDR3 length is 15 residues. The germline V gene encodes CDR1 MNHNS and CDR2 SASEGT. Germline trimming cut 8 bases from V and 6 bases from J; bases unmatched to any gene: 12.

In this sample, this clonotype turned up many times. V is TRBV4-3 and J is TRBJ1-5; D is unclear. Trimming removed 6 bases at V and 3 bases at J, with 15 bases between. This CDR3 comprises 15 residues. Per the germline V gene, CDR1 is LGHNA and CDR2 is YSLEER. CDR3 loop: CASSQHRALNQPQHF. CDR3 DNA: TGCGCCAGCAGTCAACACCGGGCCCTCAATCAGCCCCAGCATTTT.

The table lists this clonotype with many counts. The chain recombines TRBV11-2 with TRBJ2-5; the D call may be TRBD1 or TRBD2 (5 bases each). Germline values: CDR1 SGHAT, CDR2 FQNNGV. Trimming removed 8 bases at V and 5 bases at J, with 9 bases between. The CDR3 has 11 amino acids. The CDR3 sequence: CASDEGETQYF. CDR3 DNA sequence: TGTGCCAGCGACGAGGGGGAGACCCAGTACTTC.

As to this clonotype: This sequence may be a read error, since a much larger clone differs from it by one base. This chain connects TRBV12-3 or TRBV12-4 to TRBJ1-5; TRBD1 is a possible D gene (5 bases). The CDR3 is 15 amino acids. The V gene lost 8 bases and the J gene lost 2 bases, with 16 bases spanning the gap. The CDR3, as DNA: TGTGCCAGCCTGAAAGGCAGGGTGGGCAATCAGCCCCAGCATTTT. Translation gives CASLKGRVGNQPQHF.

A note on this clonotype: A much larger clone differs from this one at a single base, so this may be a read error. This sequence joins TRBV6-2 or TRBV6-3 and TRBJ1-5; 8 bases match TRBD1. The J segment lost 7 bases and the V segment lost 10 bases, leaving 12 bases of the junction unmatched. Germline V gene sequence: CDR1 MNHEY, CDR2 SVGEGT. The CDR3 covers 14 residues. The CDR3 loop is CANSSTRGQQPQHF. The CDR3 coding sequence is TGTGCCAACAGCTCAACCAGGGGGCAACAGCCCCAGCATTTT.

This clonotype was seen once. This may be a read error, as it is one base from a much larger clone. The rearrangement links TRBV6-2 or TRBV6-3 to TRBJ2-7, with D possibly being TRBD2 (5 bases). This CDR3 has 13 amino acids. Germline lookup yields CDR1 MNHEY and CDR2 SVGEGT. In nucleotides, the CDR3 is TGTGCCAGGAGTTACGAATCGGGGTACGAGCAGTACTTC. Translating it yields CARSYESGYEQYF.

This chain joins TRBV25-1 and TRBJ2-3; 7 bases align to TRBD1. The CDR3 has 14 amino acids. In germline, CDR1 is MGHDK, CDR2 SYGVNS. V trimming: 6 bases; J trimming: 1 base; junction bases outside the gene matches: 4. The CDR3 sequence is CASSRDSGTDTQYF. The CDR3 DNA reads TGTGCCAGCAGCCGGGACAGTGGCACAGATACGCAGTATTTT. Full variable domain (outside the CDR3, taken from reference TRBV25-1 and TRBJ2-3): EADIYQTPRYLVIGTGKKITLECSQTMGHDKMYWYQQDPGMELHLIHYSYGVNSTEKGDLSSESTVSRIRTEHFPLTLESARPSHTSQYLCASSRDSGTDTQYFGPGTRLTVL.

In this sample, this clonotype turned up once. A clone one base away is much larger, so this may be a read error. The chain couples TRBV5-4 to TRBJ1-6, with TRBD1 identical over 7 bases. There are 14 residues in the CDR3. CDR1 is SGHNT and CDR2 is YYREEE in the germline V gene (reference sequence). The CDR3 reads CARSSGQQNSPLHF. The CDR3 bases are TGTGCCCGCAGCTCGGGACAGCAAAATTCACCCCTCCACTTT. Full variable domain (rest looked up from reference TRBV5-4 and TRBJ1-6): ETGVTQSPTHLIKTRGQQVTLRCSSQSGHNTVSWYQQALGQGPQFIFQYYREEENGRGNFPPRFSGLQFPNYSSELNVNALELDDSALYLCARSSGQQNSPLHFGNGTRLTVT.

With respect to this clonotype: With a much larger clone just one base away, this may be a read error. The V gene is TRBV6-1, the J gene TRBJ1-1; D remains ambiguous. From germline, CDR1 is MNHNS and CDR2 SASEGT. The CDR3 is 12 amino acids. CDR3 loop: CASSEVTTEASF. The DNA for the CDR3 is TGTGCCAGCAGTGAAGTCACAACTGAAGCTTCCTTT.

Note on this clonotype: It may be a read error: a sequence one base away is much more abundant. This chain joins TRBV6-2 or TRBV6-3 and TRBJ1-5, with TRBD1 as a possible D gene (6 bases). The CDR3 extends over 15 amino acids. The V and J ends lost 6 bases and 3 bases respectively, with 15 bases between them. Germline V gives CDR1 MNHEY, CDR2 SVGEGT. CDR3 residues: CASSRGTCPNQPQHF. CDR3 nucleotide sequence: TGTGCCAGCAGCCGTGGGACATGTCCCAATCAGCCCCAGCATTTT.

As to this clonotype: The junction shows a germline mismatch at one end, possibly a read error. This chain connects TRBV11-2 to TRBJ2-1; D might be TRBD1 (6 bases). This CDR3 contains 15 residues. Per germline, CDR1 SGHAT and CDR2 FQNNGV. The CDR3 DNA reads TGTGCCAGCGTACTAGGGGACCTCCGGGGACATGAGCAGTTCTTT. The encoded protein is CASVLGDLRGHEQFF.

This chain links TRBV5-4 with TRBJ1-1; 7 bases agree with TRBD1. The ends lost 6 bases at V and 4 bases at J; junction bases unmatched: 9. Germline CDR1 and CDR2: SGHNT and YYREEE (reference sequence). The CDR3 is 14 residues long. The CDR3 protein is CASNPRQGGTEAFF. The CDR3 DNA reads TGTGCCAGCAACCCGCGACAGGGCGGCACTGAAGCTTTCTTT.

For this clonotype: An end of the junction differs from the germline gene, which may be a read error. The rearrangement links TRBV6-2 or TRBV6-3 to TRBJ1-5; D call uncertain. The CDR3 is made up of 13 amino acids. Per germline, CDR1 MNHEY and CDR2 SVGEGT. DNA of the CDR3: TGTGCCAGCAGTTGGCTGAGCAGTCAGCCCCAACATTTT. As protein: CASSWLSSQPQHF.

As concerns this clonotype: One end of the junction varies from germline; a read error may be responsible. The chain has TRBV6-2 or TRBV6-3 and TRBJ2-7; D not resolved. Germline CDR1 and CDR2: MNHEY and SVGEGT. The CDR3 is made up of 13 amino acids. CDR3 loop: CANGYEVPYEQYF. The CDR3 DNA follows: TGTGCCAACGGTTACGAGGTACCCTACGAACAGTACTTC.